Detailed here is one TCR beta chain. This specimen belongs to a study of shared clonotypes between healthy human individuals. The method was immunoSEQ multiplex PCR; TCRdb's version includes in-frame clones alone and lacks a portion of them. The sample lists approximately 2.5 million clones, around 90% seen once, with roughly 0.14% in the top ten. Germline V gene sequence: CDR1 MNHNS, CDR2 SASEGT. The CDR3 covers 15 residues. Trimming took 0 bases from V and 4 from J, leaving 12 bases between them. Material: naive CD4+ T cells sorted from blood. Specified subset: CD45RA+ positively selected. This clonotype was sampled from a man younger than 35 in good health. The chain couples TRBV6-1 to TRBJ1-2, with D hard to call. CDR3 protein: CASSEAGSGGYGYTF. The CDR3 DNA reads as TGTGCCAGCAGTGAAGCTGGAAGCGGAGGCTATGGCTACACCTTC.